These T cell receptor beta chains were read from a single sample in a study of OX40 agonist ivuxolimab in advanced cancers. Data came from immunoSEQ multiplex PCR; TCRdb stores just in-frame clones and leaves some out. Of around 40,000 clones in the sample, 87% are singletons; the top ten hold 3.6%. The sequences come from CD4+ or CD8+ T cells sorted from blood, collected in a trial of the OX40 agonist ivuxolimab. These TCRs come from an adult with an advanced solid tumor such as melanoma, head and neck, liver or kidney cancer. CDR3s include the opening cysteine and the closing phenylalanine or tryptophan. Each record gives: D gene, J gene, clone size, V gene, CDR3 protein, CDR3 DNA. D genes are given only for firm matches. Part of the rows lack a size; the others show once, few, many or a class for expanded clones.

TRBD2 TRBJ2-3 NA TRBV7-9 CASSLGRAGGDTQYF TGTGCCAGCAGCCTCGGGAGAGCGGGAGGAGATACGCAGTATTTT
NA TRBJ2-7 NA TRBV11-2 CASSLGDHSSYEQYF TGTGCCAGCAGCTTGGGGGACCATAGCTCCTACGAGCAGTACTTC
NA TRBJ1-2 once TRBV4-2 CASRGGVGHIYGYTF TGTGCCAGCAGAGGTGGGGTGGGACATATCTATGGCTACACCTTC
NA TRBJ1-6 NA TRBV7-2 CASSPQRQENSPLHF TGTGCCAGCAGCCCACAAAGACAGGAAAATTCACCCCTCCACTTT
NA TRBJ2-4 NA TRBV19 CASSPVEVAKNIQYF TGTGCCAGTAGCCCGGTGGAGGTAGCCAAAAACATTCAGTACTTC
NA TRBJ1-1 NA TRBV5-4 CASSLNTEAFF TGTGCCAGCAGCTTGAACACTGAAGCTTTCTTT
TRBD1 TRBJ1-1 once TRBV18 CASSPGTGPNTEAFF TGTGCCAGCTCACCGGGGACAGGACCGAACACTGAAGCTTTCTTT
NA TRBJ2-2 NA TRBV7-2 CASSPYQNTGELFF TGTGCCAGCAGCCCATACCAGAACACCGGGGAGCTGTTTTTT
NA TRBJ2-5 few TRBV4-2 CASSHGDSNQETQYF TGTGCCAGCAGCCACGGCGATTCCAATCAAGAGACCCAGTACTTC
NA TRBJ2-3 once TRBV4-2 CASSQSPGLPTDTQYF TGTGCCAGCAGCCAATCCCCGGGACTCCCCACAGATACGCAGTATTTT
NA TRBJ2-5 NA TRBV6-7 CASSYSMQAEETQYF TGTGCCAGCAGTTACTCGATGCAGGCCGAAGAGACCCAGTACTTC
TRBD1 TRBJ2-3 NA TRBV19 CASSIDLGQNTDTQYF TGTGCCAGTAGTATAGATCTGGGACAGAATACAGATACGCAGTATTTT
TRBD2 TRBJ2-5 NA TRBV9 CASSFGTSGREAQYF TGTGCCAGCAGCTTTGGGACTAGCGGGCGGGAGGCCCAGTACTTC
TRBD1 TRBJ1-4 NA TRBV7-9 CASSLRQGYEKLFF TGTGCCAGCAGCTTACGACAGGGCTATGAAAAACTGTTTTTT
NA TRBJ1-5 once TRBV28 CASSPDTSGNQPQHF TGTGCCAGCAGTCCGGACACCTCGGGCAATCAGCCCCAGCATTTT
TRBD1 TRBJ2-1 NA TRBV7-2 CASSISGTGYYNEQFF TGTGCCAGCAGCATTTCCGGGACAGGGTACTACAATGAGCAGTTCTTC
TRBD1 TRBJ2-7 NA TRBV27 CASSLRQGALSPSPYEQYF TGTGCCAGCAGTTTAAGGCAGGGGGCCCTTAGCCCGTCCCCATACGAGCAGTACTTC
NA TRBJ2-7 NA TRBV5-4 CASSLEAGTSYEQYF TGTGCCAGTAGCTTGGAGGCGGGAACGTCCTACGAGCAGTACTTC
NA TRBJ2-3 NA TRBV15 CATSPLAGFQDTQYF TGTGCCACCAGCCCTCTTGCAGGGTTCCAAGATACGCAGTATTTT
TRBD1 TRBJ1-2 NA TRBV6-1 CASSETTWTGVDGYTF TGTGCCAGCAGTGAAACAACCTGGACAGGGGTGGATGGCTACACCTTC
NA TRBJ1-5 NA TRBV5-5 CASSPGEYSNQPQHF TGTGCCAGCAGCCCAGGGGAATATAGCAATCAGCCCCAGCATTTT
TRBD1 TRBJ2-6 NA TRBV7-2 CASSPEGTGGSGANVLTF TGTGCCAGCAGCCCAGAGGGGACAGGGGGTTCTGGGGCCAACGTCCTGACTTTC
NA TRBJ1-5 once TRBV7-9 CASSFSGTLVVSNQPQHF TGTGCCAGCAGCTTTTCCGGGACATTGGTGGTGAGCAATCAGCCCCAGCATTTT
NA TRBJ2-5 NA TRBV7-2 CASSLAGTEGTQYF TGTGCCAGCAGCTTAGCTGGAACGGAGGGGACCCAGTACTTC
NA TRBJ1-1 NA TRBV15 CATSRVSGNTEAFF TGTGCCACCAGCAGAGTTTCAGGGAACACTGAAGCTTTCTTT
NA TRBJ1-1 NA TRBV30 CAGMKNGGRRTEAFF TGTGCCGGGATGAAGAACGGGGGACGAAGAACTGAAGCTTTCTTT
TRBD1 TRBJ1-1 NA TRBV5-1 CASSSGQLDEAFF TGCGCCAGCAGCTCGGGACAGCTAGATGAAGCTTTCTTT
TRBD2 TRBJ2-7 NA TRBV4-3 CASSQRPGLAFYEQYF TGCGCCAGCAGCCAGAGACCGGGACTAGCGTTTTACGAGCAGTACTTC
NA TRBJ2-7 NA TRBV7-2 CASSLQGNEQYF TGTGCCAGCAGCCTCCAGGGTAACGAGCAGTACTTC
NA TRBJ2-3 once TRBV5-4 CASSPGPATDTQYF TGTGCCAGCAGCCCCGGACCAGCCACAGATACGCAGTATTTT
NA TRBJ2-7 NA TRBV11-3 CASSSTSYEQYF TGTGCCAGCAGCTCCACCTCCTACGAGCAGTACTTC
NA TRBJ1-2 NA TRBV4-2 CASSQASYGYTF TGTGCCAGCAGCCAAGCTAGCTATGGCTACACCTTC
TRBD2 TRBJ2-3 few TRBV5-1 CASSPRTSGAVDTQYF TGCGCCAGCAGCCCTCGGACTAGCGGGGCGGTAGATACGCAGTATTTT
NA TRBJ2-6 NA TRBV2 CASSGQFSGANVLTF TGTGCCAGCAGCGGACAGTTCTCTGGGGCCAACGTCCTGACTTTC
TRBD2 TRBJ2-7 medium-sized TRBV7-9 CASSIRARLAGNEQYF TGTGCCAGCAGTATTAGGGCCCGGCTAGCGGGCAACGAGCAGTACTTC
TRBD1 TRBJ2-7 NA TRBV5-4 CASSSPAQGAYEQYF TGTGCCAGCAGCTCCCCCGCCCAGGGGGCGTACGAGCAGTACTTC
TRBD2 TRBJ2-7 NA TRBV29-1 CSVPGLAGEQYF TGCAGCGTACCCGGACTAGCGGGGGAGCAGTACTTC
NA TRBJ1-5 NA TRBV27 CASSRGPEQPQHF TGTGCCAGCTCGCGGGGGCCGGAGCAGCCCCAGCATTTT
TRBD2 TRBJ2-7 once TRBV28 CASSLFTGGLYEQYF TGTGCCAGCAGTTTATTTACGGGAGGGCTCTACGAGCAGTACTTC
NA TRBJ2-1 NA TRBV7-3 CASSAGEATYNEQFF TGTGCCAGCAGCGCCGGGGAAGCGACCTACAATGAGCAGTTCTTC
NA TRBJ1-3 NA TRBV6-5 CASSYSKQGSGNTIYF TGTGCCAGCAGTTACTCGAAACAGGGCTCTGGAAACACCATATATTTT
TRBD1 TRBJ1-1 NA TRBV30 CARTNEDRVIAGGTEAFF TGTGCCCGAACAAATGAGGACAGGGTAATCGCCGGAGGCACTGAAGCTTTCTTT
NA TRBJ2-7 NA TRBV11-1 CASSLPGYEQYF TGTGCCAGCAGCCTCCCAGGTTACGAGCAGTACTTC
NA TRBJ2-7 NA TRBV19 CASSMTWRDLYEQYF TGTGCCAGTAGTATGACCTGGCGGGACCTCTACGAGCAGTACTTC
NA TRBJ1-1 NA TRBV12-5 CASGLWGQGGSTEAFF TGTGCTAGTGGTTTGTGGGGGCAGGGAGGAAGCACTGAAGCTTTCTTT
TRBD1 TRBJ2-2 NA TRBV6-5 CASRTGGAHGELFF TGTGCCAGCAGGACAGGGGGCGCCCACGGGGAGCTGTTTTTT